This entry features one T cell receptor beta chain sequence. What it binds is unknown. It was with 60 Vbeta and 13 Jbeta primers that the PCR ran. Libraries were prepared by immunoSEQ multiplex PCR; TCRdb keeps only in-frame clonotypes and omits some of them. Here the sample spans around 130,000 clones, around 77% being singletons. The data derive from a study of cytomegalovirus exposure and HLA in healthy donors. Study-wide findings and caveats: The likely origin of a cluster of highly shared sequence variants was a sequencing artifact. The presence/absence work took it that sequencing depth was about the same across donors.

Germline V gene lookup returns CDR1 MGHRA and CDR2 YSYEKL. The CDR3 extends over 14 amino acids. Trimming stripped 0 bases from V and 13 bases from J, with 15 bases between. The gene calls are TRBV4-1 and TRBJ1-4; D not certain. Material for sequencing was PBMCs. The receptor's source is a young man in good health and CMV-seronegative. This chain's CDR3 is CASSQDREPVRLFF. DNA of the CDR3: TGCGCCAGCAGCCAAGATCGGGAACCCGTCAGACTGTTTTTT.